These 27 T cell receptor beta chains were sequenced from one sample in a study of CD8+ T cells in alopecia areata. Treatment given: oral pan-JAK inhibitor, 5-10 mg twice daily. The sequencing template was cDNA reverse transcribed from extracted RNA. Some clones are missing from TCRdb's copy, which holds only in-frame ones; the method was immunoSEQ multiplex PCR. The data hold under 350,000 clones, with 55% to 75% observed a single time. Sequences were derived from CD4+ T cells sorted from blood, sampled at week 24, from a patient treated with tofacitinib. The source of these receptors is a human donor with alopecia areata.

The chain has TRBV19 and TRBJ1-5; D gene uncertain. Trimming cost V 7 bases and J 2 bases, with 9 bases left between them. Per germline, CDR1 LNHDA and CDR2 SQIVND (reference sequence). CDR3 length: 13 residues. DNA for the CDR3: TGTGCCAGTAAGTCCCAGGGCAATCAGCCCCAGCATTTT. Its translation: CASKSQGNQPQHF.

CDR3 in DNA: TGTGCCTGGACCGTTAGCAACCGGACAGGGGAACATCAGCCCCAGCATTTT. Translated: CAWTVSNRTGEHQPQHF. The rearrangement links TRBV30 to TRBJ1-5; 9 bases are a match to TRBD1. The CDR3 has 17 residues. Unmatched junction bases numbered 15, after V lost 4 bases and J lost 5 bases. Germline V lookup: CDR1 GTSNPN, CDR2 SVGIG (reference sequence).

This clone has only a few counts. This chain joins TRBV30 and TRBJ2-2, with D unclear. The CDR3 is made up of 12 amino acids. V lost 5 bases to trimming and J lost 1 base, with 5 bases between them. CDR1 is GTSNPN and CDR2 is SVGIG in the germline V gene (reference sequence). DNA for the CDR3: TGTGCCTGGCGATGGAACACCGGGGAGCTGTTTTTT. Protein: CAWRWNTGELFF. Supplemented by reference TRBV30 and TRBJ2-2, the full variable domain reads SQTIHQWPATLVQPVGSPLSLECTVEGTSNPNLYWYRQAAGRGLQLLFYSVGIGQISSEVPQNLSASRPQDRQFILSSKKLLLSDSGFYLCAWRWNTGELFFGEGSRLTVL.

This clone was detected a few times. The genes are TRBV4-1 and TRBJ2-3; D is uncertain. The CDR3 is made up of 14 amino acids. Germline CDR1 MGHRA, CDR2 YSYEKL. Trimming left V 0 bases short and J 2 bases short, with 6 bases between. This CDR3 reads CASSQDAHTDTQYF. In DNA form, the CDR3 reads TGCGCCAGCAGCCAAGATGCCCACACAGATACGCAGTATTTT.

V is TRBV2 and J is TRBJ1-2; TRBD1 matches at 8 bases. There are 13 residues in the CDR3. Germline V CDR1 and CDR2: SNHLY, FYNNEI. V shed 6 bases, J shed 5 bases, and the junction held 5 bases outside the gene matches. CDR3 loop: CASSPDREYGYTF. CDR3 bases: TGTGCCAGCAGCCCGGACAGGGAGTATGGCTACACCTTC.

As DNA, the CDR3 is TGTGCCACCGCATATGGATCGAATTCACCCCTCCACTTT. It specifies CATAYGSNSPLHF. The chain has TRBV10-3 and TRBJ1-6; D call uncertain. The CDR3 sequence is 13 residues long. V was shortened by 10 bases and J by 7 bases, with 14 bases between the two germline ends. Germline assignment: CDR1 ENHRY and CDR2 SYGVKD.

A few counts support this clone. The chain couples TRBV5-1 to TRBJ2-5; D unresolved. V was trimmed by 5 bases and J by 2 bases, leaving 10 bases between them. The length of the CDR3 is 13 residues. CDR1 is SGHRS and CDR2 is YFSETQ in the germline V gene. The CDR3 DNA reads TGCGCCAGCAGGGATATTCGACAAGAGACCCAGTACTTC. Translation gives CASRDIRQETQYF.

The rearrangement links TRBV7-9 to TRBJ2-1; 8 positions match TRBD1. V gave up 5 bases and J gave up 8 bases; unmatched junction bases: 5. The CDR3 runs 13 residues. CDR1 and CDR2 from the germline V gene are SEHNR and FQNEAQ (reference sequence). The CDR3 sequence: CASSPTGVHEQFF. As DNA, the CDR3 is TGTGCCAGCAGCCCGACAGGGGTGCATGAGCAGTTCTTC.

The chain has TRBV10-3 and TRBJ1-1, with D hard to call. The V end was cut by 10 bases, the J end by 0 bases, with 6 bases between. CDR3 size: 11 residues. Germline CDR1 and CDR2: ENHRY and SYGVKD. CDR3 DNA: TGTGCCACCCGAGTGAACACTGAAGCTTTCTTT. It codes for CATRVNTEAFF.

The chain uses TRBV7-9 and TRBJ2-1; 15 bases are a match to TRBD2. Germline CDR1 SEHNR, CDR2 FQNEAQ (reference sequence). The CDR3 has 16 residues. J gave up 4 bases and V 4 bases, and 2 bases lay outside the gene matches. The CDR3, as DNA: TGTGCCAGCAGCTCCGGGACTAGCGGGGGGTACAATGAGCAGTTCTTC. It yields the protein CASSSGTSGGYNEQFF.

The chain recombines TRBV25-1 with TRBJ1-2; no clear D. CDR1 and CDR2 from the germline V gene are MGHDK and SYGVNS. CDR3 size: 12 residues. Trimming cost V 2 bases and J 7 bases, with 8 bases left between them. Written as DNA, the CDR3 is TGTGCCAGCAGTGAAATGAGTCGTGGCTACACCTTC. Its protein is CASSEMSRGYTF.

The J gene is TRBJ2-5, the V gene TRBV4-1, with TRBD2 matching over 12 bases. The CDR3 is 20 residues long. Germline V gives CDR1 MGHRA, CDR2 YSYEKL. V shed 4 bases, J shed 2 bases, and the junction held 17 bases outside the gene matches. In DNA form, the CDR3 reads TGCGCCAGCAGCCGGCAGCCACCAGAACTAGCGGGGGGTAATCAAGAGACCCAGTACTTC. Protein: CASSRQPPELAGGNQETQYF.

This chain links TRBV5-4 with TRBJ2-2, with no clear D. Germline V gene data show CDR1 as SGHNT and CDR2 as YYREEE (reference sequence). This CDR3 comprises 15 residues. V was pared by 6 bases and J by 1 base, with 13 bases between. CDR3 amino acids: CASTDGRKNTGELFF. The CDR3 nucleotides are TGTGCCAGCACCGACGGACGCAAGAACACCGGGGAGCTGTTTTTT.

The CDR3 nucleotides read TGTGCCAGCAGCTTGTGGGAGACCCAGTACTTC. It encodes CASSLWETQYF. The chain combines TRBV7-3 with TRBJ2-5; unclear D gene. Germline V gene lookup returns CDR1 SGHTA and CDR2 FQGTGA. Between the trimmed V and J ends, which lost 3 bases and 5 bases, there was a span of 4 bases. This CDR3 is built from 11 residues.

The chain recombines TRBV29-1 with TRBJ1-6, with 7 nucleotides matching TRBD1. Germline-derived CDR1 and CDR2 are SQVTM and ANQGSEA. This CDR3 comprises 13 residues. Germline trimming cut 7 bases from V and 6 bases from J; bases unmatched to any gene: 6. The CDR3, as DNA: TGCAGCGCAGCGACAGGGACTAATTCACCCCTCCACTTT. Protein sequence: CSAATGTNSPLHF. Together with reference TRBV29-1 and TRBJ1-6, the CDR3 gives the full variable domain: SAVISQKPSRDICQRGTSLTIQCQVDSQVTMMFWYRQQPGQSLTLIATANQGSEATYESGFVIDKFPISRPNLTFSTLTVSNMSPEDSSIYLCSAATGTNSPLHFGNGTRLTVT.

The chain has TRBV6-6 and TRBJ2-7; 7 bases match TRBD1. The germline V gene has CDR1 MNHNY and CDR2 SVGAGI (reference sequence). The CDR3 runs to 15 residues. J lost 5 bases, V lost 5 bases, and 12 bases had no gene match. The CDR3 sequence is CASSRAITGDHEQYF. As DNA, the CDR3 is TGTGCCAGCAGTCGAGCAATAACAGGGGACCACGAGCAGTACTTC.

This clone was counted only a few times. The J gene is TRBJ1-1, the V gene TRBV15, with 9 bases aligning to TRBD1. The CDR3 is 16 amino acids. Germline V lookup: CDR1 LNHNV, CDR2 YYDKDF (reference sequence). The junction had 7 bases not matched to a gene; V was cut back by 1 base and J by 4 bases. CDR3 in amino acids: CATSRAPGQGGTEAFF. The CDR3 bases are TGTGCCACCAGCAGAGCCCCGGGACAGGGAGGCACTGAAGCTTTCTTT.

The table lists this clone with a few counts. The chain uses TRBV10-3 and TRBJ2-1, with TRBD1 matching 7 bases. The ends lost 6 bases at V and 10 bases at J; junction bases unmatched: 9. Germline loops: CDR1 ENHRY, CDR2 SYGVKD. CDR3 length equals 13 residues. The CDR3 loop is CAISETGSGEQFF. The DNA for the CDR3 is TGTGCCATCAGCGAGACAGGGTCAGGGGAGCAGTTCTTC.

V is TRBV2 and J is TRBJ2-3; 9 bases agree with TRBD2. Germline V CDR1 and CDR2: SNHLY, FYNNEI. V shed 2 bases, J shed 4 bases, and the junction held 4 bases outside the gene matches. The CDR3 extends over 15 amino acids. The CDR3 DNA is TGTGCCAGCAGTGAAAGGAGCGGGGGGTCAGATACGCAGTATTTT. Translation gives CASSERSGGSDTQYF.

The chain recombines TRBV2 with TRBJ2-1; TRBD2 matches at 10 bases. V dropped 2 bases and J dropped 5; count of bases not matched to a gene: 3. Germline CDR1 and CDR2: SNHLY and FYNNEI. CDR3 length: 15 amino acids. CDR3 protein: CASSESLAGDNEQFF. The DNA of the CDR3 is TGTGCCAGCAGTGAAAGTCTAGCGGGGGACAATGAGCAGTTCTTC. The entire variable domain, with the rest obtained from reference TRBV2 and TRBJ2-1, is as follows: EPEVTQTPSHQVTQMGQEVILRCVPISNHLYFYWYRQILGQKVEFLVSFYNNEISEKSEIFDDQFSVERPDGSNFTLKIRSTKLEDSAMYFCASSESLAGDNEQFFGPGTRLTVL.

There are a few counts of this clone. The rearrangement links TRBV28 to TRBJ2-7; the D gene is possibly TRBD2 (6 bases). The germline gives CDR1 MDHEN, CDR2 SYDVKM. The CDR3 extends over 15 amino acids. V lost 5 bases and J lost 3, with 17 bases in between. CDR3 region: CASSPPGSGDYEQYF. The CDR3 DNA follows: TGTGCCAGCAGTCCCCCCGGTTCGGGAGACTACGAGCAGTACTTC.

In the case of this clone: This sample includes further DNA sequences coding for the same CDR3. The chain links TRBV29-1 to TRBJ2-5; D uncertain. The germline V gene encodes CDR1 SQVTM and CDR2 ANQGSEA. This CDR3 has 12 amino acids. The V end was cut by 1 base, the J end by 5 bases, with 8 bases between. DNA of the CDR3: TGCAGCGTTGAAGGGGGTGGGGAGACCCAGTACTTC. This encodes CSVEGGGETQYF.

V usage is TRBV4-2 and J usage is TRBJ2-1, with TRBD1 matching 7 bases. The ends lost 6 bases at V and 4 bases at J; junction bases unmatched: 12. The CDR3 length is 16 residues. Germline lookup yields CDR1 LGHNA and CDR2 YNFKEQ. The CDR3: CASSPPTGTSYNEQFF. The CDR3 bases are TGTGCCAGCAGTCCCCCGACAGGGACCTCTTACAATGAGCAGTTCTTC.

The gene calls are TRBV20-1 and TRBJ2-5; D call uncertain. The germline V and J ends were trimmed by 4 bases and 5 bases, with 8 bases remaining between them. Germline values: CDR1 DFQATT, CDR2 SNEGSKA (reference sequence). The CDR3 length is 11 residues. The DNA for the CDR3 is TGCAGTGCTAATGTTTGGGAGACCCAGTACTTC. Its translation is CSANVWETQYF.

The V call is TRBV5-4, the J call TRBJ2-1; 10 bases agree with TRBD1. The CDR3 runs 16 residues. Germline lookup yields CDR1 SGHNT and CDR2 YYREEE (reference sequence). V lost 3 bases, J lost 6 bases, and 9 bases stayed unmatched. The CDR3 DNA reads TGTGCCAGCAGCTCCGACGGGACAGGGGTACGCAATGAGCAGTTCTTC. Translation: CASSSDGTGVRNEQFF. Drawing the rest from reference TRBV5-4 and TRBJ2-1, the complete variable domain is ETGVTQSPTHLIKTRGQQVTLRCSSQSGHNTVSWYQQALGQGPQFIFQYYREEENGRGNFPPRFSGLQFPNYSSELNVNALELDDSALYLCASSSDGTGVRNEQFFGPGTRLTVL.

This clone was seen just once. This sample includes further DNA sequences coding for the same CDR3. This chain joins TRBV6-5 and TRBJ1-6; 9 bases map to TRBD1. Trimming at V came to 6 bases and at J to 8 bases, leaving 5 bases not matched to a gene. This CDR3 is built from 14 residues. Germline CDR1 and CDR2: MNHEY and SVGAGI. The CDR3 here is CASSPGQGYSPLHF. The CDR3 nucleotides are TGTGCCAGCAGCCCGGGACAGGGTTATTCACCCCTCCACTTT.

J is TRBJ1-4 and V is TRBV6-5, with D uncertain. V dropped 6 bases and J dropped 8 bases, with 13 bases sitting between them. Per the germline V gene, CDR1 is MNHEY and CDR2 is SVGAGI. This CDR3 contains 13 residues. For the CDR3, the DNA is TGTGCCAGCAGCCTGGGAGCTGGGGAAAAACTGTTTTTT. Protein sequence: CASSLGAGEKLFF.